The clone carrying this T cell receptor (beta chain) was recorded a few times. Its antigen is as yet unknown. Tagging with unique molecular identifiers was a feature of the TCR beta cDNA libraries. Each CDR3 protein gets one entry after TCRdb re-called the PCR reads with MiXCR. The table has fewer than 850,000 distinct CDR3 sequences, roughly 27% seen once. Trimming pared 3 bases from V and 10 bases from J, leaving 22 bases between. The CDR3 has 15 amino acids. Germline V gene sequence: CDR1 DFQATT, CDR2 SNEGSKA (reference sequence). The sample is drawn from a study of post-analysis software for immune sequencing data. The study, taken as a whole, reports: The study found TRBV5-6, TRBV5-1 and TRBV20-1 among several TRBV segments more frequent in patients than controls. When compared against controls, multiple sclerosis patients showed significantly lower normalized Chao1 diversity. Samples sharing a preparation batch grouped tightly together when assessed by F measure.

The source material was blood. The chain has TRBV20-1 and TRBJ2-1, with a tentative D call TRBD2 (6 bases). The receptor's source is a girl aged 10 to 17 with multiple sclerosis. The CDR3 sequence is CSASFGSGDLREQFF. CDR3 nucleotide sequence: TGCAGTGCTAGTTTCGGTAGCGGAGACCTGAGAGAGCAGTTCTTC.